The 25 T cell receptor beta chains given below trace back to one sample, sequenced in a study of identifying expanded T cells in peripheral blood. Produced via immunoSEQ multiplex PCR; TCRdb's table is partial and in-frame only. The table has about 100,000 clones, over 80% seen once. Sequencing input: blood. These receptors originate from a person aged 18-70 years in good health.

The rearrangement links TRBV28 to TRBJ1-1; 10 bases agree with TRBD1. The CDR3 is 13 residues long. J gave up 5 bases and V 6 bases, and 3 bases lay outside the gene matches. Germline V gives CDR1 MDHEN, CDR2 SYDVKM. CDR3 residues: CASRGQGRTEAFF. The CDR3 nucleotides are TGTGCCAGCAGGGGACAGGGGAGAACTGAAGCTTTCTTT.

This rearrangement joins TRBV5-6 to TRBJ1-5; 8 positions match TRBD1. The V segment lost 3 bases and the J segment 6 bases; nucleotides outside the gene matches: 5. From germline, CDR1 is SGHDT and CDR2 YYEEEE. CDR3 length equals 14 residues. CDR3 sequence: CASSSQGGGQPQHF. CDR3 in DNA: TGTGCCAGCAGCTCACAGGGGGGCGGTCAGCCCCAGCATTTT.

With respect to this clone: The same CDR3 also results from other DNA sequences found in this sample. The chain combines TRBV5-1 with TRBJ2-5, with D perhaps matching TRBD1 (6 bases). V was pared by 0 bases and J by 0 bases, with 9 bases between. Per the germline V gene, CDR1 is SGHRS and CDR2 is YFSETQ. The CDR3 loop spans 15 amino acids. CDR3 sequence: CASSLGQGYQETQYF. DNA for the CDR3: TGCGCCAGCAGCTTGGGGCAGGGGTACCAAGAGACCCAGTACTTC.

The chain links TRBV2 to TRBJ1-5; D gene ambiguous. This CDR3 is 15 amino acids long. V was clipped by 1 base and J by 8 bases, with 15 bases between them. Per the germline V gene, CDR1 is SNHLY and CDR2 is FYNNEI. The CDR3 DNA follows: TGTGCCAGCAGTGAAGGCGCTGGAGGGAAAAAGCCCCAGCATTTT. Encoded protein: CASSEGAGGKKPQHF. Combining the CDR3 with reference TRBV2 and TRBJ1-5 gives the whole variable domain EPEVTQTPSHQVTQMGQEVILRCVPISNHLYFYWYRQILGQKVEFLVSFYNNEISEKSEIFDDQFSVERPDGSNFTLKIRSTKLEDSAMYFCASSEGAGGKKPQHFGDGTRLSIL.

This rearrangement joins TRBV5-1 to TRBJ2-2; D call uncertain. V shed 4 bases and J shed 4 bases, with 8 bases lying between them. This CDR3 has 13 residues. The germline V gene has CDR1 SGHRS and CDR2 YFSETQ. As DNA, the CDR3 is TGCGCCAGCAGCCCTCCAGTCACCGGGGAGCTGTTTTTT. Residues: CASSPPVTGELFF.

The chain employs TRBV9 and TRBJ1-2; a possible D gene is TRBD1 (5 bases). V was trimmed by 4 bases and J by 4 bases, leaving 20 bases between them. The germline V gene has CDR1 SGDLS and CDR2 YYNGEE. This CDR3 region has 16 residues. For the CDR3, the DNA is TGTGCCAGCAGCCAAAGTACCGGGGGAGGTCCCTATGGCTACACCTTC. Translation gives CASSQSTGGGPYGYTF. Using reference TRBV9 and TRBJ1-2 for the parts outside the CDR3, the full variable domain is DSGVTQTPKHLITATGQRVTLRCSPRSGDLSVYWYQQSLDQGLQFLIQYYNGEERAKGNILERFSAQQFPDLHSELNLSSLELGDSALYFCASSQSTGGGPYGYTFGSGTRLTVV.

This chain connects TRBV5-5 to TRBJ1-2; TRBD1 matches 7 bases. The CDR3 contains 16 residues. CDR1 and CDR2 from the germline V gene are SGHKS and YYEKEE (reference sequence). V lost 4 bases, J lost 8 bases, and 17 bases stayed unmatched. CDR3 sequence reads: CASSPGQLNPRWGYTF. CDR3 DNA: TGTGCCAGCAGCCCGGGACAGCTTAATCCCCGGTGGGGCTACACCTTC.

The chain joins TRBV5-1 to TRBJ2-2, with 12 bases aligning to TRBD1. Germline CDR1 reads SGHRS; CDR2 reads YFSETQ. Germline trimming cut 1 base from V and 8 bases from J; bases unmatched to any gene: 9. The CDR3 runs 17 residues. In nucleotides, the CDR3 is TGCGCCAGCAGCTTGTCCGGGACAGGGGGCTTTTTTGGGGAGCTGTTTTTT. Protein: CASSLSGTGGFFGELFF.

V and J are TRBV30 and TRBJ2-1, with D possibly matching TRBD2 (8 bases). The CDR3 runs to 16 residues. Germline CDR1 GTSNPN, CDR2 SVGIG (reference sequence). The V end was cut by 2 bases, the J end by 3 bases, with 17 bases between. The CDR3, as DNA: TGTGCCTGGAGTAGGGGGCTAGCGGGTAACTACAATGAGCAGTTCTTC. Protein sequence: CAWSRGLAGNYNEQFF.

This clone was seen only once. This chain links TRBV11-3 with TRBJ2-2; unclear D gene. Germline CDR1 reads SGHNT; CDR2 reads YENEEA. The CDR3 is made up of 13 amino acids. V gave up 7 bases and J gave up 4 bases, with 10 bases separating them. CDR3 region: CASTSGITGELFF. CDR3 nucleotide sequence: TGTGCCAGCACTTCTGGAATCACCGGGGAGCTGTTTTTT.

This clone was detected only once. The V gene is TRBV12-5, the J gene TRBJ2-7; 9 bases map to TRBD1. From germline, CDR1 is LGHNT and CDR2 FRNRAP. The V gene end was trimmed by 3 bases and the J gene end by 6 bases; junction bases not matched to a gene: 3. The CDR3 extends over 13 amino acids. CDR3 DNA: TGTGCTAGTGGTTTCCAGACAGGGGGCGAGCAGTACTTC. It translates to CASGFQTGGEQYF. The full variable domain, with the rest looked up from reference TRBV12-5 and TRBJ2-7, is DARVTQTPRHKVTEMGQEVTMRCQPILGHNTVFWYRQTMMQGLELLAYFRNRAPLDDSGMPKDRFSAEMPDATLATLKIQPSEPRDSAVYFCASGFQTGGEQYFGPGTRLTVT.

This chain uses TRBV19 with TRBJ2-6; D tentatively reads TRBD1 or TRBD2 (6 bases each). Trimming removed 9 bases from V and 2 bases from J, with 29 bases in between. Germline V gene sequence: CDR1 LNHDA, CDR2 SQIVND (reference sequence). The CDR3 is 20 residues long. CDR3 nucleotide sequence: TGTGCCAGCTCTCCCCGAAGGGGGGCGCGAATTTGGGCTGGGGCCAACGTCCTGACTTTC. Translation gives CASSPRRGARIWAGANVLTF.

The gene calls are TRBV11-1 and TRBJ2-7; TRBD2 matches 10 bases. CDR3 size: 15 residues. The junction had 6 bases not matched to a gene; V was cut back by 5 bases and J by 2 bases. Germline-derived CDR1 and CDR2 are SGHAT and FQDESV (reference sequence). In nucleotides, the CDR3 is TGTGCCAGCAGCCTGGAAGCGGGAGGGCCCTACGAGCAGTACTTC. Encoded protein: CASSLEAGGPYEQYF.

The chain employs TRBV5-6 and TRBJ2-7; TRBD2 agrees at 9 bases. V was pared by 0 bases and J by 3 bases, with 10 bases of the junction left unmatched. This CDR3 has 17 amino acids. Germline V gives CDR1 SGHDT, CDR2 YYEEEE. The CDR3 bases are TGTGCCAGCAGCTTGGGATGGGGGCTAGCGGGGATCTACGAGCAGTACTTC. It specifies CASSLGWGLAGIYEQYF.

V gene TRBV11-2 combines with J gene TRBJ2-1; D possibly corresponds to TRBD2 (5 bases). CDR3 length: 16 amino acids. The germline gives CDR1 SGHAT, CDR2 FQNNGV. V lost 1 base and J 10 bases, leaving 20 bases between the germline ends. CDR3 loop: CASSLGSGPLSGEQFF. The CDR3, as DNA: TGTGCCAGCAGCTTAGGCTCCGGGCCTCTATCGGGGGAGCAGTTCTTC.

This chain joins TRBV28 and TRBJ1-3; TRBD1 might be the D (5 bases). Trimming removed 2 bases from V and 6 bases from J, with 8 bases in between. CDR3 length equals 13 residues. Looked up from germline, CDR1 is MDHEN and CDR2 is SYDVKM. CDR3 in amino acids: CASSLGGVNTIYF. The CDR3 DNA sequence: TGTGCCAGCAGTTTAGGGGGGGTAAACACCATATATTTT.

The chain recombines TRBV19 with TRBJ2-3, with D perhaps matching TRBD2 (5 bases). The CDR3 runs to 15 residues. Germline loops: CDR1 LNHDA, CDR2 SQIVND (reference sequence). V lost 2 bases and J lost 2, with 11 bases in between. The CDR3 sequence is CASSISGRITDTQYF. The CDR3, as DNA: TGTGCCAGTAGTATAAGCGGAAGGATCACAGATACGCAGTATTTT.

This sequence joins TRBV6-5 and TRBJ2-2, with D possibly being TRBD2 (5 bases). This CDR3 comprises 13 residues. CDR1 is MNHEY, CDR2 SVGAGI, per germline. V lost 5 bases and J lost 7, with 11 bases in between. CDR3 DNA: TGTGCCAGCAGTCCCCTCGCGGGCGGGGAGCTGTTTTTT. This encodes CASSPLAGGELFF.

The chain carries TRBV7-2 and TRBJ1-5; D remains ambiguous. V lost 1 base, J lost 9 bases, and 7 bases lay in between. CDR3 length: 12 residues. Germline V CDR1 and CDR2: SGHTA, FQGNSA. The CDR3 region is CASSLETGPQHF. The DNA of the CDR3 is TGTGCCAGCAGCTTAGAAACGGGGCCCCAGCATTTT.

The chain couples TRBV7-3 to TRBJ2-5, with 7 bases that match TRBD2. The CDR3 sequence is 15 residues long. V lost 3 bases to trimming and J lost 1 base; unmatched junction nucleotides: 5. The germline V gene encodes CDR1 SGHTA and CDR2 FQGTGA. As DNA, the CDR3 is TGTGCCAGCAGCTTGGTAGCGGGCCCCCAAGAGACCCAGTACTTC. It encodes CASSLVAGPQETQYF.

DNA of the CDR3: TGTGCCAGCAGTTGGCCAGCGGGAGGAGGTGAGCAGTTCTTC. The encoded protein is CASSWPAGGGEQFF. The chain has TRBV6-5 and TRBJ2-1; 9 nucleotides agree with TRBD2. The CDR3 spans 14 residues. Germline V lookup: CDR1 MNHEY, CDR2 SVGAGI. The V and J ends lost 4 bases and 9 bases, in that order; junction bases with no gene match: 7.

The rearrangement links TRBV10-3 to TRBJ1-5; 9 bases fit TRBD1. This CDR3 has 14 residues. Germline V CDR1 and CDR2: ENHRY, SYGVKD. Losses at the gene ends were 10 bases for V and 0 bases for J; bases not matched to a gene: 4. CDR3 loop: CATMGQGSNQPQHF. The CDR3 nucleotides are TGTGCCACTATGGGACAGGGTAGCAATCAGCCCCAGCATTTT.

V usage is TRBV6-6 and J usage is TRBJ1-2; 10 nucleotides agree with TRBD1. From germline, CDR1 is MNHNY and CDR2 SVGAGI (reference sequence). The CDR3 consists of 15 residues. The V segment lost 5 bases and the J segment 5 bases; nucleotides outside the gene matches: 8. CDR3 DNA: TGTGCCAGCAGTCGTAGAGGGGGACAGGGGTATGGCTACACCTTC. As protein: CASSRRGGQGYGYTF.

This clone was detected once. The chain uses TRBV28 and TRBJ2-4, with D maybe TRBD2 (5 bases). CDR1 MDHEN and CDR2 SYDVKM come from the germline V gene. This CDR3 has 14 amino acids. Trimming left V 7 bases short and J 9 bases short, with 19 bases between. The CDR3 nucleotides read TGTGCCAGCACCCCGCGTGAGGGATCTAGCATTCAGTACTTC. This translates into CASTPREGSSIQYF.

This clone was observed once. V gene TRBV27 combines with J gene TRBJ1-1; no firm D call. The CDR3 has 13 residues. CDR1 is MNHEY, CDR2 SMNVEV, per germline (reference sequence). Trimming stripped 2 bases from V and 3 bases from J, with 7 bases between. The CDR3: CASSLQVDTEAFF. Here the CDR3 DNA reads TGTGCCAGCAGTTTACAGGTTGACACTGAAGCTTTCTTT.